This T cell receptor beta chain was retrieved from a study of T cell repertoires in cytomegalovirus infection. Study context: From public TCR beta signatures came an indication of both CMV infection and matching HLA type.

With regard to this clonotype: Its antigen remains unidentified.

TCRdb independently ran MiXCR on the reads; one entry per CDR3 protein. In the table there are approximately 200,000 distinct CDR3 sequences, roughly 22% of which are singletons. Per germline, CDR1 SNHLY and CDR2 FYNNEI. V dropped 9 bases and J dropped 5 bases, with 12 bases sitting between them. The CDR3 spans 12 residues. Study conclusions and caveats: There were HLA-C-restricted CMV-specific TCR beta clonotypes dominating the ex vivo response. Totalled public TCR beta family frequency picked out people who carried CMV plus the relevant HLA.

Sequences were obtained from CD8+ T cells from PBMCs. The source of this sequence is a human donor in good health (CMV status not recorded). Some clones in this sample may be carry-over from other donors' samples. The V call is TRBV2, the J call TRBJ2-3; possible D gene TRBD2, 6 bases. The CDR3 DNA sequence: TGTGCCAGAAGGAGGGCGGGAGATACGCAGTATTTT. Protein sequence: CARRRAGDTQYF.